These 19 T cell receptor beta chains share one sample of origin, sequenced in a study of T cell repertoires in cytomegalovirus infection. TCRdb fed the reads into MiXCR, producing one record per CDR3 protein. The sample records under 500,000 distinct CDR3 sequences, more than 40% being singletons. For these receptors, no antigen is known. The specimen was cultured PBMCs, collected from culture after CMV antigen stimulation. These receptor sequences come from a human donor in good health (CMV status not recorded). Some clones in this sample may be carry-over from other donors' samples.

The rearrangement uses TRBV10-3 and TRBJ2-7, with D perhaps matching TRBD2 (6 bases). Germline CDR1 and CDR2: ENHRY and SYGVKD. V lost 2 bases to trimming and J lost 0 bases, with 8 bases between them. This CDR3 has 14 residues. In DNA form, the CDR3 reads TGTGCCATCAGTGAGGCGGGACCCTCCTACGAGCAGTACTTC. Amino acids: CAISEAGPSYEQYF.

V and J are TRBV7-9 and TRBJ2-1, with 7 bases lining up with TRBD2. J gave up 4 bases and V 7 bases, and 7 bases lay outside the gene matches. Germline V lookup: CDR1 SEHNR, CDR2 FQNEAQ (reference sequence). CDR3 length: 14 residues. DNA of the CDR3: TGTGCCAGCAAGGCGGGAGATTATTACAATGAGCAGTTCTTC. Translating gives CASKAGDYYNEQFF.

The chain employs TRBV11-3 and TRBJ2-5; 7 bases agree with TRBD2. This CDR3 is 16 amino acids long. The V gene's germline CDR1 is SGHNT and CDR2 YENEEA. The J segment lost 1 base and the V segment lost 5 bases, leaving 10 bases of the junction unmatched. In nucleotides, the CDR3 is TGTGCCAGCAGCGTCGGGGGGATGGGGATCCAAGAGACCCAGTACTTC. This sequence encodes CASSVGGMGIQETQYF. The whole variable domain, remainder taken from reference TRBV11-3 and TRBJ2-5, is EAGVVQSPRYKIIEKKQPVAFWCNPISGHNTLYWYLQNLGQGPELLIRYENEEAVDDSQLPKDRFSAERLKGVDSTLKIQPAELGDSAVYLCASSVGGMGIQETQYFGPGTRLLVL.

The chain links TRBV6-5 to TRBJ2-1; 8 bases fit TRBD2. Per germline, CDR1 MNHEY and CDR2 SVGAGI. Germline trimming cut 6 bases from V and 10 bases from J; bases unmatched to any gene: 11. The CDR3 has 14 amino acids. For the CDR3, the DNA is TGTGCCAGCAGCCGACTAGCGTCCCGGGGGGAGCAGTTCTTC. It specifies CASSRLASRGEQFF.

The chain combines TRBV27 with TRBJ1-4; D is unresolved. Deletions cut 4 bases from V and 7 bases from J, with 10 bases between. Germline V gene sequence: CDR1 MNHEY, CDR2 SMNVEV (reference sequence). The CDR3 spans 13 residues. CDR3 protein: CASSWNRGEKLFF. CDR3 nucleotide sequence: TGTGCCAGCAGTTGGAACAGAGGTGAAAAACTGTTTTTT.

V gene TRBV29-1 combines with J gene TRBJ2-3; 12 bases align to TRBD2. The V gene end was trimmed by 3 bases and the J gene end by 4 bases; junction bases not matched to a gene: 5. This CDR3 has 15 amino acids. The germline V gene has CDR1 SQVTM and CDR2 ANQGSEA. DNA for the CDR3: TGCAGCGTTGACGACGGACTAGCGGGACCAGATACGCAGTATTTT. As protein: CSVDDGLAGPDTQYF.

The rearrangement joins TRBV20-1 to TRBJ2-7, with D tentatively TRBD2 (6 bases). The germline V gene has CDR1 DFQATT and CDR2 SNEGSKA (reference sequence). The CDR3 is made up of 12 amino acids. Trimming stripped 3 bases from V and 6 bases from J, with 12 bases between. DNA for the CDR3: TGCAGTGCTAGGGAGAACGGGGGCGAGCAGTACTTC. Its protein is CSARENGGEQYF.

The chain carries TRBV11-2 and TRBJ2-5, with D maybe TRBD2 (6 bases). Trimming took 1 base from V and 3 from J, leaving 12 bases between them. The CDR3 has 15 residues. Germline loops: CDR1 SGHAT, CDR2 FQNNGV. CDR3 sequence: CASSLVRTTEETQYF. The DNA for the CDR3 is TGTGCCAGCAGCTTAGTTCGGACTACTGAAGAGACCCAGTACTTC.

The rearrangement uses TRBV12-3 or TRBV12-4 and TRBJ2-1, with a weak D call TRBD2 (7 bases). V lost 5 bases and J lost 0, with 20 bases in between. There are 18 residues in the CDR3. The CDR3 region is CASSGGASGGSSYNEQFF. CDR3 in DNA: TGTGCCAGCAGTGGGGGGGCTAGCGGAGGGAGCTCCTACAATGAGCAGTTCTTC.

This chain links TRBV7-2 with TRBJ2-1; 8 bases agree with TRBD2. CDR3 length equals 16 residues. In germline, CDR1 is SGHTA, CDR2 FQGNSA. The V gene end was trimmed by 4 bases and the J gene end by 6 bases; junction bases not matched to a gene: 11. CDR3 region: CASSSSAGATANEQFF. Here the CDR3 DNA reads TGTGCCAGCAGCTCCTCAGCGGGGGCCACGGCCAATGAGCAGTTCTTC.

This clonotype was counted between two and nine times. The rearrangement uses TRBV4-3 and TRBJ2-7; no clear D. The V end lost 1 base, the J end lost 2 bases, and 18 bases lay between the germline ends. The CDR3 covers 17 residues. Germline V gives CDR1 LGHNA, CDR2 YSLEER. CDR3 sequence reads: CASSQGAGPSRTYEQYF. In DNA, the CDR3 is TGCGCCAGCAGCCAAGGGGCAGGACCATCACGGACCTACGAGCAGTACTTC.

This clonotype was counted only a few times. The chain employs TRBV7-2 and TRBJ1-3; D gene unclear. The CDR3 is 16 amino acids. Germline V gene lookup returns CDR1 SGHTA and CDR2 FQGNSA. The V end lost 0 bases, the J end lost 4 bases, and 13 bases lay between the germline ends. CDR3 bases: TGTGCCAGCAGCTTAGCACCCGGGATGTCGGGAAACACCATATATTTT. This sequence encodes CASSLAPGMSGNTIYF.

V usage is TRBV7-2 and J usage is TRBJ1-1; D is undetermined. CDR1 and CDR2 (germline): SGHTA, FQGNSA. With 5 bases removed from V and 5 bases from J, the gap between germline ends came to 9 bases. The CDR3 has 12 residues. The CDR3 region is CASSIRETEAFF. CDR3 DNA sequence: TGTGCCAGCAGCATCCGAGAGACTGAAGCTTTCTTT.

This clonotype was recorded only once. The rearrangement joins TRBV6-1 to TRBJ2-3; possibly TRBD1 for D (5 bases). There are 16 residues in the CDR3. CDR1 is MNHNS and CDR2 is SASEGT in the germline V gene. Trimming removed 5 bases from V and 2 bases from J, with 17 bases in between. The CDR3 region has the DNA TGTGCCAGCAGTTCTTCTGCTAGGACATACACAGATACGCAGTATTTT. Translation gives CASSSSARTYTDTQYF.

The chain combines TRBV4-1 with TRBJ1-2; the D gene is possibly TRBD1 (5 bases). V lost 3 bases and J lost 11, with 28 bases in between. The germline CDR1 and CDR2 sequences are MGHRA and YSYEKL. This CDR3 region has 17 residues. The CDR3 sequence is CASSHPLRGPSRMGYTF. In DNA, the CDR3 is TGCGCCAGCAGCCACCCTCTCCGGGGACCAAGCAGGATGGGGTACACCTTC.

CDR3 sequence: CASNRPGGYNEQFF. The CDR3 DNA reads TGTGCCAGCAACCGACCCGGAGGGTACAATGAGCAGTTCTTC. The chain joins TRBV11-2 to TRBJ2-1; the D gene is possibly TRBD2 (6 bases). The CDR3 covers 14 residues. Germline assignment: CDR1 SGHAT and CDR2 FQNNGV. With 7 bases removed from V and 4 bases from J, the gap between germline ends came to 14 bases.

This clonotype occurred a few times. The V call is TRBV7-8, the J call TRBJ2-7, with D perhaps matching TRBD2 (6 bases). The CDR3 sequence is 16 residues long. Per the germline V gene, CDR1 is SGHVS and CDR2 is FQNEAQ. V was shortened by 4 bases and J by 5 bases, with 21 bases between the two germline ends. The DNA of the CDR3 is TGTGCCAGCAGCTCTAACCTCGGGACTCCCACGGACGAGCAGTACTTC. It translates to CASSSNLGTPTDEQYF.

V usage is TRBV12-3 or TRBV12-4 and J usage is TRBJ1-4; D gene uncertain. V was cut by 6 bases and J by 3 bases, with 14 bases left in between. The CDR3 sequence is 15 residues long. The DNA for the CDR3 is TGTGCCAGCAGGCCACCGAGGGTATCTAATGAAAAACTGTTTTTT. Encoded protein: CASRPPRVSNEKLFF.

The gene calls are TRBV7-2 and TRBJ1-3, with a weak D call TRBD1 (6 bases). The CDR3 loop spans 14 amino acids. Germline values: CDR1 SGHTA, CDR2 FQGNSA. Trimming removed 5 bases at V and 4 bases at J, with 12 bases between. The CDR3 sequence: CASSPQGEGNTIYF. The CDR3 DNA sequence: TGTGCCAGCAGCCCACAGGGTGAAGGAAACACCATATATTTT.